Below, 21 T cell receptor beta chains from the same sample are listed, as sequenced in a study of cytomegalovirus exposure and HLA in healthy donors. The PCR was carried out with 60 Vbeta primers and 13 Jbeta primers. Here immunoSEQ multiplex PCR was the method, and the copy in TCRdb shows in-frame clones only, minus some. Of roughly 98,000 clones listed, 76% are singletons. Source material: PBMCs. These receptors all stem from a man aged 40-55 years in good health and CMV-seronegative.

The chain uses TRBV28 and TRBJ2-5, with 8 bases aligning to TRBD1. Germline V gene lookup returns CDR1 MDHEN and CDR2 SYDVKM. V was clipped by 9 bases and J by 5 bases; unmatched bases: 8. This CDR3 contains 13 residues. CDR3 coding DNA: TGTGCCAGTAGAACAGGGGGATGGGAGACCCAGTACTTC. Residues: CASRTGGWETQYF.

The genes are TRBV5-1 and TRBJ2-3; 13 bases fit TRBD2. This CDR3 has 16 residues. Unmatched junction bases numbered 3, after V lost 4 bases and J lost 1 base. CDR1 SGHRS and CDR2 YFSETQ come from the germline V gene. The CDR3 region has the DNA TGCGCCAGCAGCCTGGGGACTAGCGGGGGCACAGATACGCAGTATTTT. It codes for CASSLGTSGGTDTQYF.

This chain links TRBV9 with TRBJ2-3, with 11 positions matching TRBD2. V gave up 0 bases and J gave up 6 bases; unmatched junction bases: 6. The germline gives CDR1 SGDLS, CDR2 YYNGEE. CDR3 length: 16 residues. The CDR3 sequence: CASSVDLAGGIDTQYF. CDR3 in DNA: TGTGCCAGCAGCGTAGATCTAGCGGGGGGCATTGATACGCAGTATTTT.

The chain couples TRBV7-9 to TRBJ1-2; TRBD1 might be the D (6 bases). The CDR3 runs to 14 residues. The germline CDR1 and CDR2 sequences are SEHNR and FQNEAQ (reference sequence). V lost 2 bases and J lost 4, with 11 bases in between. In nucleotides, the CDR3 is TGTGCCAGCAGCTTAATGGTGACAGGCTATGGCTACACCTTC. This translates into CASSLMVTGYGYTF.

The chain carries TRBV7-9 and TRBJ1-2; D call uncertain. The CDR3 has 14 amino acids. Per the germline V gene, CDR1 is SEHNR and CDR2 is FQNEAQ (reference sequence). The V end was cut by 1 base, the J end by 8 bases, with 14 bases between. CDR3 amino acids: CASSLGGLIEGYTF. CDR3 bases: TGTGCCAGCAGCTTAGGCGGCCTTATTGAGGGCTACACCTTC.

The gene calls are TRBV5-1 and TRBJ1-2; no reliable D call. The germline gives CDR1 SGHRS, CDR2 YFSETQ. The CDR3 covers 15 residues. Trimming cost V 0 bases and J 5 bases, with 14 bases left between them. DNA of the CDR3: TGCGCCAGCAGCTTGGAGGCCCCAAGAGGATATGGCTACACCTTC. This encodes CASSLEAPRGYGYTF.

This clone came up once. Here the CDR3 reads CASRTTGEYEKLFF. The DNA of the CDR3 is TGTGCCAGCAGGACGACAGGGGAATACGAAAAACTGTTTTTT. The chain combines TRBV2 with TRBJ1-4; 8 bases match TRBD1. The junction had 8 bases not matched to a gene; V was cut back by 6 bases and J by 8 bases. This CDR3 spans 14 amino acids. Germline V gives CDR1 SNHLY, CDR2 FYNNEI.

In nucleotides, the CDR3 is TGTGCCAGTGGGACTAGCGGGGGCTACGAGCAGTACTTC. This codes for CASGTSGGYEQYF. The V gene is TRBV19, the J gene TRBJ2-7, with 14 bases aligning to TRBD2. V shed 8 bases, J shed 3 bases, and the junction held 0 bases outside the gene matches. This CDR3 is built from 13 residues. CDR1 is LNHDA, CDR2 SQIVND, per germline (reference sequence).

V usage is TRBV6-5 and J usage is TRBJ2-7, with TRBD1 identical over 8 bases. This CDR3 has 16 amino acids. V was pared by 2 bases and J by 5 bases, with 11 bases of the junction left unmatched. Germline loops: CDR1 MNHEY, CDR2 SVGAGI. The CDR3 DNA sequence: TGTGCCAGCAGTTACAATATGAGGACAGGGTTCCACGAGCAGTACTTC. Its translation: CASSYNMRTGFHEQYF.

Of note for this clone: Relative to the germline gene, one junction end is altered; a read error may explain this. This same CDR3 is encoded by further DNA sequences in the sample. The chain links TRBV7-6 to TRBJ2-7, with TRBD1 matching 9 bases. Germline V lookup: CDR1 SGHVS, CDR2 FNYEAQ. This CDR3 is 14 amino acids long. CDR3 bases: TGTGCCAGCAGCAGAGGGGACAGGGTGGGGGAGCAATACTTC. Amino acid sequence: CASSRGDRVGEQYF.

This rearrangement joins TRBV6-5 to TRBJ1-4, with D hard to call. Germline CDR1 MNHEY, CDR2 SVGAGI. The CDR3 is 11 residues long. V lost 10 bases and J 10 bases, leaving 13 bases between the germline ends. CDR3 sequence: CATVLEAKLFF. CDR3 coding DNA: TGTGCCACCGTGCTCGAGGCAAAACTGTTTTTT.

The chain carries TRBV28 and TRBJ2-1; maybe TRBD2 (6 bases). CDR3 length equals 11 residues. The germline gives CDR1 MDHEN, CDR2 SYDVKM. Trimming took 6 bases from V and 10 from J, leaving 10 bases between them. CDR3: CASRGTFEQFF. The DNA for the CDR3 is TGTGCCAGCAGGGGGACTTTCGAGCAGTTCTTC.

V is TRBV11-2 and J is TRBJ2-7; no clear D gene. The germline V gene has CDR1 SGHAT and CDR2 FQNNGV. The CDR3 is 16 amino acids. The V gene lost 1 base and the J gene lost 3 bases, with 16 bases spanning the gap. The CDR3 protein is CASSLAAPAGNYEQYF. As DNA, the CDR3 is TGTGCCAGCAGCTTAGCGGCCCCCGCAGGAAACTACGAGCAGTACTTC.

Concerning this clone: The same CDR3 arises from other DNA sequences in this sample as well. The chain couples TRBV6-1 to TRBJ1-4; D is ambiguous. This CDR3 is built from 15 residues. V lost 0 bases, J lost 0 bases, and 5 bases lay in between. Germline CDR1 and CDR2: MNHNS and SASEGT. CDR3 loop: CASSEASATNEKLFF. CDR3 nucleotide sequence: TGTGCCAGCAGTGAAGCATCTGCAACTAATGAAAAACTGTTTTTT.

The chain couples TRBV4-1 to TRBJ1-5; maybe TRBD1 (6 bases). V lost 3 bases and J lost 4, with 16 bases in between. CDR1 is MGHRA and CDR2 is YSYEKL in the germline V gene. This CDR3 contains 16 residues. DNA for the CDR3: TGCGCCAGCAGCCACGAAGGGGGACGGCAAAATCAGCCCCAGCATTTT. Translating it yields CASSHEGGRQNQPQHF.

This clone appeared once. The J gene is TRBJ2-5, the V gene TRBV9, with 10 bases identical to TRBD2. The DNA end lines up better with TRBJ2-7; the J call may be wrong. The CDR3 consists of 13 residues. Germline assignment: CDR1 SGDLS and CDR2 YYNGEE. CDR3 sequence reads: CASSPLAGDEQYF. CDR3 in DNA: TGTGCCAGCAGCCCCCTAGCGGGAGACGAGCAGTACTTC.

The chain has TRBV5-1 and TRBJ1-5; no firm D call. Germline-derived CDR1 and CDR2 are SGHRS and YFSETQ. This CDR3 contains 14 residues. Trimming took 0 bases from V and 3 from J, leaving 7 bases between them. The CDR3 region has the DNA TGCGCCAGCAGCTTGGCGGGAGACAATCAGCCCCAGCATTTT. Its protein product is CASSLAGDNQPQHF.

This clone was seen just once. This rearrangement joins TRBV7-2 to TRBJ2-7; possibly TRBD1 for D (6 bases). This CDR3 contains 13 residues. Trimming pared 5 bases from V and 3 bases from J, leaving 11 bases between. Per the germline V gene, CDR1 is SGHTA and CDR2 is FQGNSA. The CDR3 is CASSREGGYEQYF. The CDR3 DNA follows: TGTGCCAGCAGCCGAGAAGGGGGCTACGAGCAGTACTTC.

This clone was seen only once. This CDR3 reads CASSPYRGVGNTIYF. CDR3 coding DNA: TGCGCCAGCAGCCCGTATCGCGGTGTGGGAAACACCATATATTTT. The chain couples TRBV4-3 to TRBJ1-3; D is undetermined. This CDR3 is 15 amino acids long. V lost 4 bases, J lost 4 bases, and 14 bases lay in between. Germline V lookup: CDR1 LGHNA, CDR2 YSLEER.

This chain connects TRBV4-2 to TRBJ2-1; perhaps TRBD2 as D (5 bases). V lost 4 bases and J lost 1, with 17 bases in between. Per germline, CDR1 LGHNA and CDR2 YNFKEQ. The CDR3 has 17 residues. The CDR3 sequence is CASSPNTRYGSYNEQFF. The CDR3 bases are TGTGCCAGCAGCCCTAACACTAGGTATGGATCCTACAATGAGCAGTTCTTC.

The rearrangement joins TRBV5-5 to TRBJ1-2; 8 bases are a match to TRBD1. Germline V gene data show CDR1 as SGHKS and CDR2 as YYEKEE (reference sequence). This CDR3 spans 15 amino acids. The ends lost 5 bases at V and 1 base at J; junction bases unmatched: 7. DNA of the CDR3: TGTGCCAGCAGACCTGACAGGGGCATTAACTATGGCTACACCTTC. Protein: CASRPDRGINYGYTF.